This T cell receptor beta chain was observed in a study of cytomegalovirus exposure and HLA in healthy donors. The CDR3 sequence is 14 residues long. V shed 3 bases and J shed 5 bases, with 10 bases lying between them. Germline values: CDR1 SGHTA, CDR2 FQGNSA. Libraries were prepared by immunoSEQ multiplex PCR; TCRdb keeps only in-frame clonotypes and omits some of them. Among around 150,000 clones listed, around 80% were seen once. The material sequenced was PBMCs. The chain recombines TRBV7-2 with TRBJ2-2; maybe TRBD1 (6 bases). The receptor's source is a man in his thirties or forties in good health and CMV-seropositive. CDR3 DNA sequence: TGTGCCAGCAGCTTTTCAGGGGAAACCGGGGAGCTGTTTTTT. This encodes CASSFSGETGELFF. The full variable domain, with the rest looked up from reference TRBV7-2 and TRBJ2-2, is GAGVSQSPSNKVTEKGKDVELRCDPISGHTALYWYRQSLGQGLEFLIYFQGNSAPDKSGLPSDRFSAERTGGSVSTLTIQRTQQEDSAVYLCASSFSGETGELFFGEGSRLTVL.